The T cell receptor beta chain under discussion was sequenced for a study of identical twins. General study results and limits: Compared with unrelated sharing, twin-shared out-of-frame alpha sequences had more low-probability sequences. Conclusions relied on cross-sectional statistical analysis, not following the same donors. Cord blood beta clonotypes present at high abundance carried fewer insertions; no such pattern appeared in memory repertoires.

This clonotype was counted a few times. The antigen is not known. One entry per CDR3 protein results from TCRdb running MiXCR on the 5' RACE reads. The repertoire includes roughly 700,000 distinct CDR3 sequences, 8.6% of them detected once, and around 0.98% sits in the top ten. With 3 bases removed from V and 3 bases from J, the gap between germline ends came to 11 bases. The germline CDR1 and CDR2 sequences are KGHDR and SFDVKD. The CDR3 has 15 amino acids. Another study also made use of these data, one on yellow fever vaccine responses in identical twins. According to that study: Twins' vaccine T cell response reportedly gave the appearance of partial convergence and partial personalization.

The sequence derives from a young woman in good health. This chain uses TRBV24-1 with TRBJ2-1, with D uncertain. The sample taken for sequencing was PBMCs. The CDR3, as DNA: TGTGCCACCAGTGATGGGGATCGGCTCTACAATGAGCAGTTCTTC. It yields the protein CATSDGDRLYNEQFF.